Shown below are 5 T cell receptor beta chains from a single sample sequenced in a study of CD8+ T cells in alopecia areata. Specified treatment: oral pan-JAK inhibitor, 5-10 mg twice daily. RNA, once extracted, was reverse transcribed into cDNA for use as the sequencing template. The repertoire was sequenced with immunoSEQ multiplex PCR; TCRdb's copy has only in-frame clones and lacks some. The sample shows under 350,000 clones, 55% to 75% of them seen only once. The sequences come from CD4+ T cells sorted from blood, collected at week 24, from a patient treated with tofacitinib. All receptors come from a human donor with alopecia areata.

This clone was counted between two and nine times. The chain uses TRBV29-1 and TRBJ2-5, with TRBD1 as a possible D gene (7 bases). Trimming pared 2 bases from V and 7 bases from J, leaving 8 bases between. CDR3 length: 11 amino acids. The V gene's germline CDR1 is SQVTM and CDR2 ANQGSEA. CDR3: CSVEQGGTQYF. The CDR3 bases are TGCAGCGTTGAACAGGGGGGGACCCAGTACTTC.

The DNA for the CDR3 is TGTGCCAGCAGTCCCCGGACAGGGGATAATTCACCCCTCCACTTT. Translation gives CASSPRTGDNSPLHF. The chain uses TRBV27 and TRBJ1-6; TRBD1 matches at 9 bases. Trimming removed 5 bases from V and 5 bases from J; junction bases left unmatched: 4. Looked up from germline, CDR1 is MNHEY and CDR2 is SMNVEV (reference sequence). This CDR3 spans 15 amino acids.

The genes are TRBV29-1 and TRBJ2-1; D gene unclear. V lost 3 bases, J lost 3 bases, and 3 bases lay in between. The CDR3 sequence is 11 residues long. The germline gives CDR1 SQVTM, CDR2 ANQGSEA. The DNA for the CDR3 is TGCAGCGTTGATCGCTACAATGAGCAGTTCTTC. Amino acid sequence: CSVDRYNEQFF.

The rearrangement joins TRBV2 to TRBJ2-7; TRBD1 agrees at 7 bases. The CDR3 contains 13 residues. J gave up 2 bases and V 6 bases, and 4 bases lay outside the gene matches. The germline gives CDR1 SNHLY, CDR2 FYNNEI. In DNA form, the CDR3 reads TGTGCCAGCAGCCGGGACAGCACCTACGAGCAGTACTTC. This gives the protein CASSRDSTYEQYF.

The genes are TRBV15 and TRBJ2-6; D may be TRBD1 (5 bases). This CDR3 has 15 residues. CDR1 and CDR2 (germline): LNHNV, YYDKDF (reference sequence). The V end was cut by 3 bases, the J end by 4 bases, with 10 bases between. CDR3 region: CATSRQGTGANVLTF. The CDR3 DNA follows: TGTGCCACCAGCAGGCAGGGTACCGGGGCCAACGTCCTGACTTTC.